A single sample gave rise to the 32 T cell receptor beta chains below, sequenced in a study of shared clonotypes between healthy human individuals. Clones were sequenced by immunoSEQ multiplex PCR, and TCRdb holds only the in-frame ones, with some missing. The sample has about 2.4 million clones, roughly 93% seen once. Source material: naive CD4+ T cells from PBMCs. Subset denoted: CD45RA+ positively selected. The receptors come from a man younger than 30 in good health. Some clones in this sample may be carry-over from other donors' samples.

The table lists this clone with a count of one. This chain links TRBV5-6 with TRBJ2-7; perhaps TRBD2 as D (5 bases). This CDR3 has 12 residues. Per the germline V gene, CDR1 is SGHDT and CDR2 is YYEEEE. The V end was cut by 4 bases, the J end by 7 bases, with 12 bases between. CDR3: CASSRAPGEQYF. CDR3 DNA sequence: TGTGCCAGCAGCCGGGCCCCGGGAGAGCAGTACTTC.

This clone was detected only once. The V gene is TRBV6-5, the J gene TRBJ2-7; 8 positions match TRBD1. Germline trimming cut 4 bases from V and 8 bases from J; bases unmatched to any gene: 13. Germline V lookup: CDR1 MNHEY, CDR2 SVGAGI. The CDR3 sequence is 15 residues long. This CDR3 reads CASSSPPQGVGKQYF. The CDR3 DNA reads TGTGCCAGCAGTTCCCCGCCACAGGGGGTGGGGAAGCAGTACTTC.

The chain recombines TRBV15 with TRBJ2-2; unclear D gene. Germline V CDR1 and CDR2: LNHNV, YYDKDF (reference sequence). CDR3 size: 15 residues. Trimming stripped 6 bases from V and 0 bases from J, with 11 bases between. CDR3 region: CATRRRFANTGELFF. In nucleotides, the CDR3 is TGTGCCACCAGGCGGCGGTTCGCGAACACCGGGGAGCTGTTTTTT. Together with reference TRBV15 and TRBJ2-2, the CDR3 gives the full variable domain: DAMVIQNPRYQVTQFGKPVTLSCSQTLNHNVMYWYQQKSSQAPKLLFHYYDKDFNNEADTPDNFQSRRPNTSFCFLDIRSPGLGDTAMYLCATRRRFANTGELFFGEGSRLTVL.

The rearrangement uses TRBV4-1 and TRBJ2-1; 9 positions agree with TRBD2. J was trimmed by 5 bases and V by 1 base; bases with no gene match: 9. The CDR3 extends over 17 amino acids. Germline CDR1 is MGHRA and CDR2 is YSYEKL. Here the CDR3 DNA reads TGCGCCAGCAGCCAAGGTAAGGCTAGCGGGGCCCACAATGAGCAGTTCTTC. Translating it yields CASSQGKASGAHNEQFF.

As regards this clone: The sample carries other DNA sequences with the same CDR3. This chain links TRBV9 with TRBJ1-3; D is ambiguous. The germline V gene encodes CDR1 SGDLS and CDR2 YYNGEE. Trimming removed 0 bases at V and 7 bases at J, with 5 bases between. There are 12 residues in the CDR3. CDR3 nucleotides: TGTGCCAGCAGCGTAGGTGGGAACACCATATATTTT. It specifies CASSVGGNTIYF.

The gene calls are TRBV7-9 and TRBJ2-7; 11 positions agree with TRBD1. Germline V gene lookup returns CDR1 SEHNR and CDR2 FQNEAQ (reference sequence). Losses at the gene ends were 7 bases for V and 4 bases for J; bases not matched to a gene: 6. There are 14 residues in the CDR3. The DNA of the CDR3 is TGTGCCAGCACCCGGACAGGGGGCGTTTACGAGCAGTACTTC. Translation gives CASTRTGGVYEQYF. Variable domain in full (rest from reference TRBV7-9 and TRBJ2-7): DTGVSQNPRHKITKRGQNVTFRCDPISEHNRLYWYRQTLGQGPEFLTYFQNEAQLEKSRLLSDRFSAERPKGSFSTLEIQRTEQGDSAMYLCASTRTGGVYEQYFGPGTRLTVT.

This clone occurred a few times. The V call is TRBV2, the J call TRBJ1-5; 7 nucleotides line up with TRBD1. The CDR3 is 14 residues long. V lost 8 bases, J lost 3 bases, and 7 bases stayed unmatched. Germline lookup yields CDR1 SNHLY and CDR2 FYNNEI. CDR3 nucleotides: TGTGCCAGCGCCTGGCAGGGGGACAATCAGCCCCAGCATTTT. This codes for CASAWQGDNQPQHF.

V and J are TRBV5-1 and TRBJ2-5; 9 bases line up with TRBD2. The CDR3 runs 19 residues. CDR1 is SGHRS, CDR2 YFSETQ, per germline. Trimming removed 1 base from V and 3 bases from J; junction bases left unmatched: 16. CDR3 protein: CASSLRDLVRGGVEETQYF. CDR3 bases: TGCGCCAGCAGCTTGCGAGATTTGGTGCGGGGGGGAGTGGAAGAGACCCAGTACTTC.

The chain recombines TRBV7-2 with TRBJ2-7; D is tentatively TRBD1 or TRBD2 (5 bases each). The V gene lost 4 bases and the J gene lost 7 bases, with 17 bases spanning the gap. The CDR3 consists of 14 residues. CDR1 and CDR2 from the germline V gene are SGHTA and FQGNSA. The CDR3 spells CASSYPVGGLEQYF. The DNA for the CDR3 is TGTGCCAGCAGCTACCCAGTTGGGGGTTTGGAGCAGTACTTC.

The genes are TRBV30 and TRBJ1-1, with D perhaps TRBD1 (5 bases). CDR3 size: 13 residues. Germline V gene lookup returns CDR1 GTSNPN and CDR2 SVGIG (reference sequence). V lost 5 bases and J lost 5, with 15 bases in between. CDR3 sequence reads: CAWGASGRTEAFF. CDR3 sequence (DNA): TGTGCCTGGGGGGCATCAGGGAGGACTGAAGCTTTCTTT.

On this clone: Other nucleotide sequences from this sample produce the same CDR3. The rearrangement links TRBV28 to TRBJ1-5; D unresolved. Per germline, CDR1 MDHEN and CDR2 SYDVKM. The CDR3 covers 12 residues. V shed 8 bases and J shed 4 bases, with 9 bases lying between them. CDR3 DNA: TGTGCCAGCCGCGTAGGGAATCAGCCCCAGCATTTT. Protein product: CASRVGNQPQHF.

The J gene is TRBJ1-2, the V gene TRBV7-2; D call uncertain. Germline values: CDR1 SGHTA, CDR2 FQGNSA. With 2 bases removed from V and 0 bases from J, the gap between germline ends came to 13 bases. The CDR3 consists of 16 residues. The CDR3 region is CASSLTSVGSNYGYTF. In DNA, the CDR3 is TGTGCCAGCAGCTTAACCTCAGTGGGTTCTAACTATGGCTACACCTTC.

This sequence joins TRBV7-9 and TRBJ2-3, with 9 bases matching TRBD2. V was clipped by 2 bases and J by 2 bases; unmatched bases: 5. The germline gives CDR1 SEHNR, CDR2 FQNEAQ (reference sequence). There are 16 residues in the CDR3. CDR3 amino acids: CASSLMSSGTTDTQYF. In DNA form, the CDR3 reads TGTGCCAGCAGCTTAATGTCTAGCGGGACCACAGATACGCAGTATTTT.

The V and J genes are TRBV9 and TRBJ2-1, with 7 nucleotides matching TRBD2. The germline V gene has CDR1 SGDLS and CDR2 YYNGEE. Trimming removed 3 bases from V and 2 bases from J; junction bases left unmatched: 5. CDR3 length: 15 residues. The chain's CDR3 is CASSERSGTYNEQFF. CDR3 nucleotide sequence: TGTGCCAGCAGCGAGAGAAGCGGGACCTACAATGAGCAGTTCTTC. Full variable domain (rest looked up from reference TRBV9 and TRBJ2-1): DSGVTQTPKHLITATGQRVTLRCSPRSGDLSVYWYQQSLDQGLQFLIQYYNGEERAKGNILERFSAQQFPDLHSELNLSSLELGDSALYFCASSERSGTYNEQFFGPGTRLTVL.

The rearrangement links TRBV20-1 to TRBJ1-2, with a tentative D call TRBD1 (5 bases). There are 11 residues in the CDR3. Germline-derived CDR1 and CDR2 are DFQATT and SNEGSKA (reference sequence). Between the trimmed V and J ends, which lost 6 bases and 6 bases, there was a span of 11 bases. DNA of the CDR3: TGCAGTGCACCGCAGGGAAATGGCTACACCTTC. Translation: CSAPQGNGYTF.

Remarks on this clone: The identical CDR3 is also encoded by other nucleotide sequences in the sample. CDR3 DNA sequence: TGTGCCAGCAGTTTAAGCCAGGGAGGGTATGGCTACACCTTC. Protein product: CASSLSQGGYGYTF. The rearrangement joins TRBV28 to TRBJ1-2, with D maybe TRBD1 (5 bases). CDR1 and CDR2 from the germline V gene are MDHEN and SYDVKM. The CDR3 is 14 residues long. V was trimmed by 2 bases and J by 5 bases, leaving 12 bases between them.

The V and J genes are TRBV7-2 and TRBJ1-4, with D perhaps TRBD1 (6 bases). V was trimmed by 5 bases and J by 5 bases, leaving 15 bases between them. The CDR3 is 15 amino acids. In germline, CDR1 is SGHTA, CDR2 FQGNSA. CDR3 amino acids: CASSPQETGNEKLFF. The DNA of the CDR3 is TGTGCCAGCAGCCCCCAAGAGACAGGAAATGAAAAACTGTTTTTT.

V and J are TRBV18 and TRBJ2-7, with unresolved D. Trimming pared 0 bases from V and 0 bases from J, leaving 12 bases between. CDR1 and CDR2 from the germline V gene are KGHSH and LQKENI. This CDR3 is built from 16 residues. CDR3 bases: TGTGCCAGCTCACCACCAATCCCGCTTAGCTCCTACGAGCAGTACTTC. Its translation is CASSPPIPLSSYEQYF.

This clone was recorded only once. This chain connects TRBV28 to TRBJ2-7, with 9 nucleotides matching TRBD2. The germline V gene encodes CDR1 MDHEN and CDR2 SYDVKM. J was trimmed by 9 bases and V by 3 bases; bases with no gene match: 18. CDR3 length: 17 amino acids. The CDR3 sequence: CASSFFRLREGPWSQYF. CDR3 bases: TGTGCCAGCAGTTTCTTTCGTCTGCGGGAGGGCCCTTGGTCGCAGTACTTC.

This rearrangement joins TRBV7-8 to TRBJ2-3; maybe TRBD1 (5 bases). Germline V gene lookup returns CDR1 SGHVS and CDR2 FQNEAQ. This CDR3 is built from 16 residues. Trimming pared 6 bases from V and 3 bases from J, leaving 19 bases between. The chain's CDR3 is CASSQSGWVNTDTQYF. The CDR3 bases are TGTGCCAGCAGTCAGTCAGGGTGGGTTAATACAGATACGCAGTATTTT.

This clone was seen a single time. The chain has TRBV6-5 and TRBJ1-3; no reliable D call. The CDR3 extends over 14 amino acids. The ends were cut back, 8 bases at V and 2 bases at J, with 13 bases in the middle. Looked up from germline, CDR1 is MNHEY and CDR2 is SVGAGI. The CDR3 is CASHAPGAGNTIYF. The CDR3 region has the DNA TGTGCCAGCCACGCGCCGGGCGCTGGAAACACCATATATTTT.

Note on this clone: The same CDR3 arises from other DNA sequences in this sample as well. The chain joins TRBV5-1 to TRBJ1-1, with TRBD1 identical over 8 bases. The CDR3 totals 14 residues. Germline lookup yields CDR1 SGHRS and CDR2 YFSETQ. V dropped 4 bases and J dropped 0; count of bases not matched to a gene: 2. In DNA form, the CDR3 reads TGCGCCAGCAGCAGGACAGGGATGAACACTGAAGCTTTCTTT. Translation: CASSRTGMNTEAFF.

Note on this clone: The same CDR3 can be traced to other DNA sequences in this sample. V and J are TRBV28 and TRBJ1-3, with 9 bases fitting TRBD1. V shed 2 bases, J shed 1 base, and the junction held 0 bases outside the gene matches. The CDR3 spans 15 residues. In germline, CDR1 is MDHEN, CDR2 SYDVKM. The CDR3 nucleotides read TGTGCCAGCAGTTTAGGGACAGGGTCTGGAAACACCATATATTTT. Encoded protein: CASSLGTGSGNTIYF.

The V gene is TRBV5-6, the J gene TRBJ2-3; D perhaps matches TRBD2 (6 bases). This CDR3 has 13 amino acids. The V end lost 3 bases, the J end lost 3 bases, and 8 bases lay between the germline ends. The V gene's germline CDR1 is SGHDT and CDR2 YYEEEE. CDR3 amino acids: CASSWGLTDTQYF. Here the CDR3 DNA reads TGTGCCAGCAGCTGGGGACTGACAGATACGCAGTATTTT.

The chain joins TRBV5-1 to TRBJ1-1; D gene ambiguous. This CDR3 spans 13 amino acids. Trimming cost V 4 bases and J 2 bases, with 9 bases left between them. CDR1 SGHRS and CDR2 YFSETQ come from the germline V gene. The DNA of the CDR3 is TGCGCCAGCAGCCGGGGAGTTAACACTGAAGCTTTCTTT. Its protein product is CASSRGVNTEAFF.

This clone came up a few times. This sequence joins TRBV5-1 and TRBJ2-2, with TRBD2 as a possible D gene (6 bases). The CDR3 totals 15 residues. The V gene lost 0 bases and the J gene lost 6 bases, with 12 bases spanning the gap. Germline CDR1 is SGHRS and CDR2 is YFSETQ. In DNA, the CDR3 is TGCGCCAGCAGCTTGGAGGGGACTCCCTCCGGGGAGCTGTTTTTT. The encoded protein is CASSLEGTPSGELFF.

The gene calls are TRBV29-1 and TRBJ2-4; tentatively, D is TRBD2 (6 bases). CDR3 length: 13 residues. Germline loops: CDR1 SQVTM, CDR2 ANQGSEA. The ends were cut back, 6 bases at V and 0 bases at J, with 9 bases in the middle. The CDR3 protein is CSVMGLAKNIQYF. Here the CDR3 DNA reads TGCAGCGTAATGGGACTAGCCAAAAACATTCAGTACTTC.

The J gene is TRBJ2-2, the V gene TRBV19; possible D gene TRBD2, 5 bases. The length of the CDR3 is 15 residues. Germline V CDR1 and CDR2: LNHDA, SQIVND (reference sequence). V was cut by 5 bases and J by 6 bases, with 16 bases left in between. This CDR3 reads CASSPTGFTSGELFF. As DNA, the CDR3 is TGTGCCAGTAGTCCCACGGGATTCACCTCCGGGGAGCTGTTTTTT.

In DNA form, the CDR3 reads TGTGCCAGCAAGCGGGGGAGCCAAGAGACCCAGTACTTC. It yields the protein CASKRGSQETQYF. V gene TRBV2 combines with J gene TRBJ2-5, with 8 bases that match TRBD2. There are 13 residues in the CDR3. Germline CDR1 is SNHLY and CDR2 is FYNNEI. Trimming took 7 bases from V and 1 from J; bases not matched to a gene: 2.

V and J are TRBV29-1 and TRBJ2-1; D possibly corresponds to TRBD2 (6 bases). Germline CDR1 SQVTM, CDR2 ANQGSEA. The CDR3 has 16 amino acids. Trimming took off 2 bases at V and 0 bases at J, with 14 bases between the two ends. The CDR3 region is CSVERVAVSSYNEQFF. In DNA form, the CDR3 reads TGCAGCGTTGAACGGGTAGCGGTCAGCTCCTACAATGAGCAGTTCTTC.

The chain joins TRBV5-1 to TRBJ2-7; a possible D gene is TRBD1 (5 bases). Trimming cost V 0 bases and J 2 bases, with 6 bases left between them. CDR3 length: 13 amino acids. CDR1 is SGHRS and CDR2 is YFSETQ in the germline V gene. CDR3 sequence (DNA): TGCGCCAGCAGCTTGGAGACAGCCTACGAGCAGTACTTC. Amino acids: CASSLETAYEQYF.

This sequence joins TRBV30 and TRBJ1-1; D remains unclear. Germline values: CDR1 GTSNPN, CDR2 SVGIG (reference sequence). The CDR3 length is 14 residues. V was clipped by 2 bases and J by 1 base, with 11 bases between them. CDR3 protein: CAWSSKHKNTEAFF. The CDR3 DNA follows: TGTGCCTGGAGTTCCAAACACAAGAACACTGAAGCTTTCTTT.